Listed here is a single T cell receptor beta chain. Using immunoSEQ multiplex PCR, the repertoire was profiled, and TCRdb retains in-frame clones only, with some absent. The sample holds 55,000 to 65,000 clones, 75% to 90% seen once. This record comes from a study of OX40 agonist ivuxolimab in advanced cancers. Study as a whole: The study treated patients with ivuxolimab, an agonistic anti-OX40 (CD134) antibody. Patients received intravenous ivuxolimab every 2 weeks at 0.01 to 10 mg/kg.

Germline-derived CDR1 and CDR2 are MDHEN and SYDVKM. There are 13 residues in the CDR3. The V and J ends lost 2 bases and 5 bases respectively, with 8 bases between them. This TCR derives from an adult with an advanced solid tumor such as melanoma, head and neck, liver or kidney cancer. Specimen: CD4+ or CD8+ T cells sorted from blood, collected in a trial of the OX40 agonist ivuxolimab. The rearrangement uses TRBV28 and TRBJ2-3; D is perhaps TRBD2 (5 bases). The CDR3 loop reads CASSLRRIDTQYF. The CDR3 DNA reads TGTGCCAGCAGTTTAAGGAGGATAGATACGCAGTATTTT. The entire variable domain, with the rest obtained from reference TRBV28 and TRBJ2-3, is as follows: DVKVTQSSRYLVKRTGEKVFLECVQDMDHENMFWYRQDPGLGLRLIYFSYDVKMKEKGDIPEGYSVSREKKERFSLILESASTNQTSMYLCASSLRRIDTQYFGPGTRLTVL.